Listed below are T cell receptor beta chains from one sample, sequenced in a study of CD8+CD57+ T cells in acquired aplastic anemia. TCRdb used MiXCR to reprocess the reads, holding one entry per CDR3 protein. The repertoire holds 150,000 to 200,000 distinct CDR3 sequences, with around 66% as singletons. The sequencing sample was made of sorted CD4+, CD8+, or CD8+CD57+ T cells (not recorded which) from PBMCs. The source of these receptors is a human donor with severe aplastic anemia or a healthy control (not recorded which). Both conserved end residues are part of each CDR3. A D gene is named only where the DNA matches it firmly. Size values are once, few and many counts, or a class for expanded clones, and some rows have none.

TRBV7-7	-	TRBD2	TRBJ2-1	CASSLAGLTGTNEQFF	TGTGCTAGCAGCTTAGCGGGACTAACGGGAACCAATGAGCAGTTCTTC
TRBV2	few	-	TRBJ2-7	CASSGEGAEQYF	TGTGCCAGCAGTGGGGAAGGGGCCGAGCAGTACTTC
TRBV7-9	-	-	TRBJ1-5	CASSLEGEPQHF	TGTGCCAGCAGCCTAGAGGGGGAGCCCCAGCATTTT
TRBV9	-	TRBD2	TRBJ2-1	CASSVGLAGGASSCNEQFF	TGTGCCAGCAGCGTAGGGCTAGCGGGGGGTGCTAGCTCCTGCAATGAGCAGTTCTTC
TRBV9	-	TRBD1	TRBJ1-2	CASGDRGIVGNTF	TGTGCCAGCGGGGACAGGGGTATCGTTGGAAACACCTTC
TRBV5-1	few	TRBD2	TRBJ2-1	CASSLSSGSSNEQFF	TGCGCCAGCAGCTTGAGTAGCGGGAGTTCCAATGAGCAGTTCTTC
TRBV19	-	-	TRBJ1-2	CASSFTRQIPDGYTF	TGTGCCAGTAGTTTTACTCGACAGATCCCGGATGGCTACACCTTC
TRBV10-3	few	TRBD2	TRBJ2-1	CASSYDYPGTSGGPSSYNEQFF	TGTGCCAGCAGTTACGATTATCCCGGGACTAGCGGGGGCCCTAGCTCCTACAATGAGCAGTTCTTC
TRBV7-8	-	TRBD2	TRBJ2-1	CASSLGLAGGRSYNEQFF	TGTGCCAGCAGCTTAGGGCTAGCGGGGGGGCGATCCTACAATGAGCAGTTCTTC
TRBV25-1	-	-	TRBJ2-2	CVSSSSPRGTGELFF	TGTGTCAGCAGTTCCTCACCCAGGGGCACCGGGGAGCTGTTTTTT
TRBV20-1	-	-	TRBJ2-7	CSGLGTGGGYEQYF	TGCAGTGGATTGGGCACAGGTGGGGGATACGAGCAGTACTTC
TRBV10-3	-	TRBD2	TRBJ2-2	CATGGTSGSPTGELFF	TGTGCCACGGGAGGGACTAGCGGGAGTCCCACCGGGGAGCTGTTTTTT
TRBV12-3/TRBV12-4	-	-	TRBJ1-1	CASIGRPNTEAFF	TGTGCCAGCATTGGACGGCCGAACACTGAAGCTTTCTTT
TRBV5-1	-	-	TRBJ2-7	CASSVGRTSYEQYF	TGCGCCAGCAGCGTAGGACGGACCTCCTACGAGCAGTACTTC
TRBV29-1	-	-	TRBJ1-2	CSVGGGGYGYTF	TGCAGCGTCGGGGGGGGTGGGTATGGCTACACCTTC
TRBV20-1	-	-	TRBJ1-2	CSATATDYGYTF	TGCAGTGCTACCGCGACAGACTATGGCTACACCTTC
TRBV20-1	-	-	TRBJ1-4	CSAAGGLGEKLFF	TGCAGTGCTGCGGGAGGACTTGGTGAAAAACTGTTTTTT
TRBV20-1	-	TRBD1	TRBJ1-2	CSLVRQGGYGYTF	TGCAGCTTAGTAAGACAGGGGGGCTATGGCTACACCTTC
TRBV7-2	-	-	TRBJ1-1	CASSQEQSRTEAFF	TGTGCCAGCAGCCAAGAACAGAGTAGGACTGAAGCTTTCTTT
TRBV20-1	few	-	TRBJ2-7	CSARRRDHEQYF	TGCAGTGCTAGAAGGAGGGACCACGAGCAGTACTTC
TRBV5-4	-	TRBD2	TRBJ2-7	CASSLDGGAYEQYF	TGTGCCAGCAGCTTGGATGGGGGGGCCTACGAGCAGTACTTC
TRBV10-3	-	-	TRBJ1-2	CAISLGQYDGYTF	TGTGCCATCAGTCTTGGACAGTACGATGGCTACACCTTC
TRBV24-1	-	TRBD1	TRBJ2-2	CATSDWGTANTGELFF	TGTGCCACCAGTGATTGGGGGACAGCGAACACCGGGGAGCTGTTTTTT
TRBV11-1	once	-	TRBJ2-3	CASSLTGVDNEQYF	TGTGCCAGCAGCCTGACGGGAGTCGACAATGAGCAGTATTTT
TRBV7-6	-	-	TRBJ1-4	CASSPLGLQPRGNEKLFF	TGTGCCAGCAGCCCACTAGGTCTTCAGCCCCGGGGGAACGAAAAACTGTTTTTT
TRBV7-9	-	-	TRBJ2-7	CASSWGLSYEQYF	TGTGCCAGTAGTTGGGGACTTTCCTACGAGCAGTACTTC
TRBV6-5	-	-	TRBJ2-7	CASSDGRSLAQYF	TGTGCCAGCAGTGACGGACGAAGCTTAGCGCAGTACTTC
TRBV15	-	TRBD1	TRBJ2-7	CASSRQGSTYEQYF	TGTGCCAGCAGCCGACAGGGCTCAACCTACGAGCAGTACTTC
TRBV20-1	many	TRBD2	TRBJ2-3	CSARTPPLAGLAGGPSTDTQYF	TGCAGTGCTAGAACCCCCCCCCTCGCAGGACTAGCGGGGGGGCCTTCGACAGATACGCAGTATTTT
TRBV2	-	TRBD1	TRBJ1-5	CASREWDRGHQPQHF	TGTGCCAGCAGGGAATGGGACAGGGGGCACCAGCCCCAGCATTTT
TRBV30	many	-	TRBJ1-6	CAWSDTGISPLHF	TGTGCCTGGAGTGATACAGGGATTTCACCCCTCCACTTT
TRBV7-9	once	-	TRBJ1-6	CASSLDVQRLNSPLHF	TGCGCCAGCAGCTTGGATGTACAGCGTCTAAATTCACCCCTCCACTTT
TRBV20-1	many	TRBD1	TRBJ1-2	CSAFQDRAANYGYTF	TGCAGTGCCTTCCAGGACAGGGCCGCGAACTATGGCTACACCTTC
TRBV20-1	-	-	TRBJ2-3	CSARLREVTDTQYF	TGCAGTGCTAGACTCAGGGAGGTCACAGATACGCAGTATTTT
TRBV14	-	-	TRBJ2-7	CASSQDGPYEQYF	TGTGCCAGCAGCCAAGATGGTCCGTACGAGCAGTACTTC
TRBV5-6	-	-	TRBJ1-6	CASSLPRTDPNSPLHF	TGTGCCAGCAGCTTACCCCGAACGGACCCTAATTCACCCCTCCACTTT
TRBV7-3	few	-	TRBJ1-2	CASSNRGQYGYTF	TGTGCCAGCAGCAACCGGGGGCAATATGGCTACACCTTC
TRBV19	-	-	TRBJ1-5	CASSIDSYNQPQHF	TGTGCCAGTAGTATTGACTCCTACAATCAGCCCCAGCATTTT
TRBV19	once	TRBD1	TRBJ2-7	CASSETGFDYEQYF	TGTGCCAGTAGTGAGACAGGGTTCGACTACGAGCAGTACTTC
TRBV7-2	-	-	TRBJ2-5	CASSLSRGAETQYF	TGTGCCAGCAGCTTAAGTCGGGGGGCGGAGACCCAGTACTTC
TRBV7-7	-	-	TRBJ2-2	CASRRGQNTGELFF	TGTGCTAGCAGGAGGGGTCAGAACACCGGGGAGCTGTTTTTT
TRBV7-2	-	-	TRBJ1-6	CASSQDWAYNSPLHF	TGTGCCAGCAGCCAAGATTGGGCCTATAATTCACCCCTCCACTTT
TRBV19	few	-	TRBJ1-4	CASSSSGSTNEKLFF	TGTGCCAGTAGTTCGTCCGGCTCAACTAATGAAAAACTGTTTTTT
TRBV20-1	-	-	TRBJ2-7	CSARGGWSGDYEQYF	TGCAGTGCTAGAGGGGGGTGGTCGGGGGACTACGAGCAGTACTTC
TRBV7-2	-	-	TRBJ2-5	CASSQHRSETQYF	TGTGCCAGCAGCCAACACCGTTCGGAGACCCAGTACTTC
TRBV6-2/TRBV6-3	-	-	TRBJ2-7	CASSYSTTADEQYF	TGTGCCAGCAGTTACTCGACTACGGCTGACGAGCAGTACTTC
TRBV2	-	-	TRBJ1-4	CASTEGGRREKLFF	TGTGCCAGCACCGAGGGGGGGCGTCGGGAAAAACTGTTTTTT
TRBV2	-	TRBD1	TRBJ1-4	CASILDRGPAEKLSF	TGTGCCAGCATCCTGGACAGGGGGCCTGCTGAAAAACTGTCTTTT
TRBV15	few	-	TRBJ2-1	CATSTGNSYNEQFF	TGTGCCACCAGCACTGGGAACTCCTACAATGAGCAGTTCTTC
TRBV19	-	-	TRBJ2-1	CASYPSGTSYYNEQFF	TGTGCCTCTTATCCCAGTGGGACTTCATACTACAATGAGCAGTTCTTC
TRBV19	few	-	TRBJ2-3	CASSPKMSTDTQYF	TGTGCCAGTAGCCCAAAGATGAGCACAGATACGCAGTATTTT
TRBV5-6	few	-	TRBJ2-3	CASSLVPGVTDTQYF	TGTGCCAGCAGCTTGGTCCCGGGGGTCACAGATACGCAGTATTTT